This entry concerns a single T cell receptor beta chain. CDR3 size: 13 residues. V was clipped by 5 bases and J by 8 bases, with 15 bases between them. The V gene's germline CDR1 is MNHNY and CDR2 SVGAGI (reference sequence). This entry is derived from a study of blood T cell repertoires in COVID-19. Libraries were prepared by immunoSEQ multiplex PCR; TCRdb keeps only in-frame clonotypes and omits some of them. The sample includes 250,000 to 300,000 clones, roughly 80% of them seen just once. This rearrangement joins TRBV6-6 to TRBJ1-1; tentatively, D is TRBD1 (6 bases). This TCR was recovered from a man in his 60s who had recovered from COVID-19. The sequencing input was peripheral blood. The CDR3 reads CASSDRQAIEAFF. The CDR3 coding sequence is TGTGCCAGCAGTGACAGACAGGCCATAGAAGCTTTCTTT.